The 4 T cell receptor beta chains below all came from one sample that was sequenced in a study of blood T cell repertoires in COVID-19. Assay used: immunoSEQ multiplex PCR; TCRdb lists only in-frame clones, some missing. The sample contains roughly 200,000 clones, about 87% of which appear only once. Sequencing input: PBMCs or T cells enriched from blood (not recorded which). All receptors come from a young woman who had recovered from COVID-19.

V is TRBV4-1 and J is TRBJ2-3; no definite D call. The V end lost 1 base, the J end lost 2 bases, and 10 bases lay between the germline ends. Germline loops: CDR1 MGHRA, CDR2 YSYEKL. The CDR3 sequence is 15 residues long. The CDR3 nucleotides read TGCGCCAGCAGCCAAGCCCCAGATCACACAGATACGCAGTATTTT. Translating gives CASSQAPDHTDTQYF.

The V gene is TRBV25-1, the J gene TRBJ2-7, with 8 bases that match TRBD1. CDR3 length: 11 amino acids. CDR1 is MGHDK, CDR2 SYGVNS, per germline. The DNA for the CDR3 is TGTGCGGCAGGGGGCGACTACGAGCAGTACTTC. This encodes CAAGGDYEQYF.

The chain employs TRBV4-1 and TRBJ1-2; no definite D call. The V end was cut by 0 bases, the J end by 7 bases, with 15 bases between. The CDR3 contains 15 residues. The germline V gene encodes CDR1 MGHRA and CDR2 YSYEKL. In DNA, the CDR3 is TGCGCCAGCAGCCAAGAGTCGCGGGGTTCTGGTGGCTACACCTTC. Residues: CASSQESRGSGGYTF.

The V and J genes are TRBV11-3 and TRBJ1-1, with 7 nucleotides matching TRBD1. Germline assignment: CDR1 SGHNT and CDR2 YENEEA. This CDR3 contains 16 residues. V was pared by 5 bases and J by 1 base, with 10 bases of the junction left unmatched. The CDR3 DNA is TGTGCCAGCAGCCAAGGTTCGACAGGGTCGAACACTGAAGCTTTCTTT. Its translation is CASSQGSTGSNTEAFF.